This T cell receptor beta chain was obtained from a study of cytomegalovirus exposure and HLA in healthy donors. Germline CDR1 SNHLY, CDR2 FYNNEI. The CDR3 has 14 amino acids. The V gene lost 3 bases and the J gene lost 9 bases, with 15 bases spanning the gap. TCRdb keeps only in-frame clones here, not all; method: immunoSEQ multiplex PCR. The data contain tens of thousands of clones, roughly 94% of them singletons. This clone was recorded only once. Its specificity is unknown. Study-level results: The investigators catalogued 150 or so TCR beta chains as cytomegalovirus-associated. Rare sequences made up most TCRs, while some public TCRs were found in many donors.

Sequenced: PBMCs. J is TRBJ2-1 and V is TRBV2; perhaps TRBD1 as D (6 bases). This clonotype originated in a young man in good health and CMV-seropositive. The CDR3 region is CASSDPLTGTEQFF. The CDR3 DNA reads TGTGCCAGCAGTGACCCCCTAACAGGGACTGAGCAGTTCTTC. Variable domain in full (rest from reference TRBV2 and TRBJ2-1): EPEVTQTPSHQVTQMGQEVILRCVPISNHLYFYWYRQILGQKVEFLVSFYNNEISEKSEIFDDQFSVERPDGSNFTLKIRSTKLEDSAMYFCASSDPLTGTEQFFGPGTRLTVL.